This T cell receptor beta chain was captured in a study of PD-1 blockade in classical Hodgkin lymphoma (dated by TCRdb to about 2020). The study in broad terms: Nivolumab dosing was 3 mg/kg intravenously every 2 weeks, continuing until either disease progression or unacceptable toxicity. To define a peripheral blood immune signature of response to PD-1 blockade in classical Hodgkin lymphoma, the study combined TCR beta sequencing with CyTOF.

Paper-wide results and their limitations: Trial patients achieving complete response had baseline diversity similar to newly diagnosed patients, whereas partial responders and progressors had significantly lower diversity. The study covered only a single clinical trial cohort, and the causes of the repertoire differences, possibly disease activity or prior therapy, were still not defined. By C4D1, a significant rise was seen in CD4+ TCR diversity but not in CD8+ TCR diversity (p=0.0027 vs p=0.16), and the rise was most apparent among complete responders (p=0.02). Newly diagnosed patients were reported to have lower baseline TCR diversity than healthy donors, and relapsed/refractory patients were reported to have lower baseline TCR diversity still. Patients starting nivolumab less than 1 year after ASCT had lower diversity and were excluded from later analyses to avoid confounding by immune reconstitution.

The intended sense of this specimen's time point label: cycle 2 day 1 (C2D1) of nivolumab. Every trial patient had relapsed following autologous stem cell transplantation, and prior brentuximab vedotin exposure was what differed among cohorts A, B and C. A total of 50 to 70 patients with relapsed/refractory classical Hodgkin lymphoma made up the trial cohort, and each patient's best overall response was complete response, partial response or progressive disease. In the multi-cohort phase II CheckMate 205 trial, trial patients received single-agent nivolumab. An independent review committee assessed best overall response by applying the 2007 International Working Group response criteria. Trial PBMCs were obtained immediately prior to nivolumab initiation (C1D1) and on therapy at cycle 2 day 1 and cycle 4 day 1. Peripheral blood was collected in 8 mL Vacutainer Cell Preparation Tubes, from which PBMCs were isolated by centrifugation and then cryopreserved.

Points on this clone: Its specific antigen is unknown. Base qualities are not at hand, and no much larger clone is one base apart.

There are 17 amino acids in the CDR3, from cysteine to phenylalanine inclusive. Only CDR3 DNA is held: 51 bases, read in frame from base 1. From a lookup of the germline V gene (reference sequence), CDR1 and CDR2 are SGHNT and YYREEE. The V end gives up 4 bases and the J end 2 bases, leaving 6 bases in the junction not matched to a gene. Genomic DNA was extracted with the Qiagen DNeasy kit from unsorted PBMCs and from negatively selected CD4+ and CD8+ fractions. Amplification of TCR beta CDR3 regions was done by immunoSEQ multiplex PCR with primers that anneal to V and J segments. A synthetic immune receptor repertoire was used to minimize amplification bias, and any remaining bias was removed computationally after sequencing. The authors' analysis ran thus. Repertoire diversity was quantified as the Shannon entropy index using custom Python scripts. Unsorted, CD4+ and CD8+ repertoires were analyzed separately, except in combined analyses where CD4+ and CD8+ sequences were merged in silico. Clonal expansion was defined as a frequency increase of at least 2-fold after treatment compared with C1D1, and clones undetected at baseline were assigned a pseudocount of 0.5. Clones with 0 or 1 copy at C1D1 were classified as singleton clones, and clones with 2 or more copies were classified as non-singleton clones. Clones expanded in unsorted samples were assigned a CD4+, CD8+ or unknown annotation through matching of protein sequences in sorted samples from the same patient. Wilcoxon tests on paired samples were used to test diversity changes from C1D1 to C4D1. TCRdb holds this immuneACCESS table with in-frame rearrangements only. Some clones are missing; in checked studies, unresolved V genes explain under half, and the rest has no known cause. Clone size and V and J calls were adopted from that table, with D and trimming inferred from the DNA. Recorded for this sample are about 54,000 clones; around 90% of them occurred a single time. The top ten constitute roughly a tenth of the sample.

This material consisted of peripheral blood mononuclear cells (PBMCs), taken before the second cycle of nivolumab. The TCR comes from a human donor with classical Hodgkin lymphoma. The chain is assembled from TRBV5-4 and TRBJ2-3; a stretch of 14 junction bases matches TRBD2. Here the CDR3 is given as CASSGGLAGGYTDTQYF. DNA sequence: TGTGCCAGCAGCGGAGGACTAGCGGGGGGATACACAGATACGCAGTATTTT. Outside the CDR3, residues come from the reference TRBV5-4 and TRBJ2-3 proteins, so the full variable domain is: ETGVTQSPTHLIKTRGQQVTLRCSSQSGHNTVSWYQQALGQGPQFIFQYYREEENGRGNFPPRFSGLQFPNYSSELNVNALELDDSALYLCASSGGLAGGYTDTQYFGPGTRLTVL.